This T cell receptor (beta chain) was identified in a study of T cell repertoires in cytomegalovirus infection. For the study at large: CMV epitopes that were recently identified and HLA-C-restricted were used alongside well-studied HLA-B-restricted ones. An indication of both CMV infection and matching HLA type came from public TCR beta signatures.

Via MiXCR, TCRdb re-called the reads, giving one row per CDR3 protein. The sample contains 450,000 to 650,000 distinct CDR3 sequences, 40% of which appear only once. This clonotype has only a few counts. Its antigen remains unknown. Looked up from germline, CDR1 is KGHSH and CDR2 is LQKENI. V was shortened by 4 bases and J by 4 bases, with 11 bases between the two germline ends. The CDR3 is made up of 14 amino acids. Study-level results: HLA-C-restricted CMV clonotypes gave the most frequent clonotype in two of eight donors.

The chain joins TRBV18 to TRBJ1-5; no definite D call. The sequence derives from a human donor in good health (CMV status not recorded). Some clones in this sample may be carry-over from other donors' samples. This material consisted of cultured PBMCs, taken from culture after CMV antigen stimulation. CDR3 protein: CASSLEGSNQPQHF. CDR3 nucleotides: TGTGCCAGCTCACTTGAGGGCTCGAATCAGCCCCAGCATTTT.